This TCR beta chain was identified during a study of blood T cell repertoires in COVID-19. Whole-study context: The origin of the acute and convalescent COVID-19 samples was the United States, Italy and Spain. Sample material is recorded as cDNA or gDNA derived from T cells, B-cell-depleted T cells, or PBMCs.

Trimming took off 2 bases at V and 5 bases at J, with 6 bases between the two ends. Looked up from germline, CDR1 is MNHEY and CDR2 is SVGEGT. This CDR3 has 12 amino acids. How the authors handled the data: From reference gene primer amplification, estimates of nucleated cell counts were derived. Only in-frame clones appear in the TCRdb table, and some are missing; sequencing was by immunoSEQ multiplex PCR. V, J and clone size reflect that table, while D and trimming were determined from the DNA. The sample has a few hundred thousand clones; 87% are singletons. This receptor was obtained from a young man with active or convalescent COVID-19. The sample comprised peripheral blood. The chain recombines TRBV6-2 or TRBV6-3 with TRBJ1-2, with TRBD1 as a possible D gene (6 bases). The DNA of the CDR3 is TGTGCCAGCAGTTACGGACAGTATGGCTACACCTTC. Its protein is CASSYGQYGYTF.